One and the same sample provided the 9 T cell receptor beta chains below, sequenced in a study of T cell changes during pregnancy in multiple sclerosis. TCRdb's copy holds only in-frame clones and misses some; the assay was immunoSEQ multiplex PCR. The repertoire holds tens of thousands of clones, 90% to 95% seen once, with more than 0.8% in the top ten. The source material was peripheral blood, sampled in the third trimester of pregnancy. These receptors all come from a female donor with multiple sclerosis, enrolled in a pregnancy study.

The rearrangement links TRBV7-2 to TRBJ2-3; D perhaps matches TRBD2 (6 bases). CDR1 SGHTA and CDR2 FQGNSA come from the germline V gene. V gave up 1 base and J gave up 5 bases, with 16 bases separating them. This CDR3 is 16 amino acids long. CDR3 in DNA: TGTGCCAGCAGCTTAGGGGGTAGCGGTCTTCAAGATACGCAGTATTTT. This gives the protein CASSLGGSGLQDTQYF. Complete variable domain (other parts from reference TRBV7-2 and TRBJ2-3): GAGVSQSPSNKVTEKGKDVELRCDPISGHTALYWYRQSLGQGLEFLIYFQGNSAPDKSGLPSDRFSAERTGGSVSTLTIQRTQQEDSAVYLCASSLGGSGLQDTQYFGPGTRLTVL.

This chain connects TRBV19 to TRBJ2-7, with 11 bases that match TRBD1. The CDR3 runs to 15 residues. After removal of 3 bases from V and 4 bases from J, the junction contained 5 bases not matched to a gene. Germline CDR1 and CDR2: LNHDA and SQIVND (reference sequence). CDR3 coding DNA: TGTGCCAGTAGTATTGGACAGGGGGCGCATTACGAGCAGTACTTC. Its translation: CASSIGQGAHYEQYF. The full variable domain, its missing parts supplied by reference TRBV19 and TRBJ2-7, is DGGITQSPKYLFRKEGQNVTLSCEQNLNHDAMYWYRQDPGQGLRLIYYSQIVNDFQKGDIAEGYSVSREKKESFPLTVTSAQKNPTAFYLCASSIGQGAHYEQYFGPGTRLTVT.

This clone has a single count. V and J are TRBV27 and TRBJ1-2, with 7 bases that match TRBD1. Germline CDR1 is MNHEY and CDR2 is SMNVEV (reference sequence). V trimming: 5 bases; J trimming: 8 bases; junction bases outside the gene matches: 11. The CDR3 length is 14 residues. CDR3 nucleotides: TGTGCCAGCAGTCACTTCAGGGGGGATCGAGGCTACACCTTC. Residues: CASSHFRGDRGYTF.

V is TRBV18 and J is TRBJ2-7; TRBD2 agrees at 9 bases. V trimming: 6 bases; J trimming: 2 bases; junction bases outside the gene matches: 11. Per the germline V gene, CDR1 is KGHSH and CDR2 is LQKENI. The CDR3 runs to 16 residues. The CDR3: CASSPTTSGSAYEQYF. DNA for the CDR3: TGTGCCAGCTCCCCCACGACTAGCGGCTCAGCCTACGAGCAGTACTTC.

The chain joins TRBV5-1 to TRBJ1-2, with TRBD1 as a possible D gene (6 bases). Germline-derived CDR1 and CDR2 are SGHRS and YFSETQ. CDR3 length: 13 residues. Trimming stripped 4 bases from V and 7 bases from J, with 14 bases between. CDR3 sequence: CASSPTGRSGYTF. Written as DNA, the CDR3 is TGCGCCAGCAGCCCAACAGGGAGAAGTGGCTACACCTTC. The full variable domain, its missing parts supplied by reference TRBV5-1 and TRBJ1-2, is KAGVTQTPRYLIKTRGQQVTLSCSPISGHRSVSWYQQTPGQGLQFLFEYFSETQRNKGNFPGRFSGRQFSNSRSEMNVSTLELGDSALYLCASSPTGRSGYTFGSGTRLTVV.

The V gene is TRBV10-3, the J gene TRBJ2-1; 12 nucleotides match TRBD2. The CDR3 has 16 amino acids. Per germline, CDR1 ENHRY and CDR2 SYGVKD. The V gene end was trimmed by 3 bases and the J gene end by 4 bases; junction bases not matched to a gene: 4. Written as DNA, the CDR3 is TGTGCCATCAGTGATCCTGGACTAGCGGGGTACAATGAGCAGTTCTTC. Translation: CAISDPGLAGYNEQFF.

The chain recombines TRBV15 with TRBJ2-3; TRBD2 is a possible D gene (5 bases). The CDR3 contains 16 residues. Germline V gene sequence: CDR1 LNHNV, CDR2 YYDKDF (reference sequence). Trimming stripped 1 base from V and 2 bases from J, with 13 bases between. The CDR3 nucleotides read TGTGCCACCAGCAGAGTAGCTAGCACTTACACAGATACGCAGTATTTT. Translating gives CATSRVASTYTDTQYF.

This clone appeared once. This sequence joins TRBV12-5 and TRBJ2-7; 13 nucleotides align to TRBD2. V shed 1 base and J 5 bases; nucleotides not matched to a gene: 2. The germline gives CDR1 LGHNT, CDR2 FRNRAP. This CDR3 comprises 15 residues. The CDR3 region is CASGLGGLAGDEQYF. Written as DNA, the CDR3 is TGTGCTAGTGGTTTGGGAGGACTAGCGGGAGACGAGCAGTACTTC.

The V and J genes are TRBV6-5 and TRBJ1-1, with TRBD1 identical over 9 bases. The CDR3 has 16 residues. J was trimmed by 1 base and V by 0 bases; bases with no gene match: 3. CDR1 MNHEY and CDR2 SVGAGI come from the germline V gene. The CDR3 spells CASSYSTGGKNTEAFF. As DNA, the CDR3 is TGTGCCAGCAGTTACTCGACAGGGGGGAAGAACACTGAAGCTTTCTTT.